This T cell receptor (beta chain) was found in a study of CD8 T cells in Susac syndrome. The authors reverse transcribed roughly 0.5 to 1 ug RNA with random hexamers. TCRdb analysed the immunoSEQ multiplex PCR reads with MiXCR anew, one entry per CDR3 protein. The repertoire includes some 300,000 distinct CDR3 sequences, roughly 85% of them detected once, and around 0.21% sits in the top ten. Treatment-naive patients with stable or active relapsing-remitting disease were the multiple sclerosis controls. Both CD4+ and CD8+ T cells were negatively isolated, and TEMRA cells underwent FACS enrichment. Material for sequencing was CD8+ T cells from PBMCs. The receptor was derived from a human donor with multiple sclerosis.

The CDR3 region has the DNA TGTGCCAGCAGCTTGGGCGAGGACTACGAGCAGTACTTC. Its translation is CASSLGEDYEQYF. The chain uses TRBV5-6 and TRBJ2-7, with no clear D. Trimming removed 0 bases from V and 3 bases from J, with 7 bases in between. The CDR3 consists of 13 residues. Germline-derived CDR1 and CDR2 are SGHDT and YYEEEE.